These 7 T cell receptor beta chains were sequenced from one sample in a study of blood T cell repertoires in COVID-19. Profiled with immunoSEQ multiplex PCR; TCRdb holds only in-frame clones, not every one. The table lists about 250,000 clones, more than 65% of them singletons. The sequenced sample consisted of peripheral blood. All receptors derive from a person aged 65 to 85 with COVID-19, enrolled during active disease.

The chain carries TRBV12-3 or TRBV12-4 and TRBJ2-3; TRBD2 might be the D (5 bases). This CDR3 is 13 amino acids long. Trimming stripped 5 bases from V and 3 bases from J, with 9 bases between. This chain's CDR3 is CASSRPGTDTQYF. The DNA for the CDR3 is TGTGCCAGCAGTCGTCCGGGGACAGATACGCAGTATTTT.

This clone is a singleton in its sample. The CDR3 DNA is TGTGCCAGCTCACCACCGGGAGGGAGGAACACTGAAGCTTTCTTT. Protein sequence: CASSPPGGRNTEAFF. V is TRBV18 and J is TRBJ1-1; the D is unclear. V was pared by 0 bases and J by 1 base, with 9 bases between. Germline CDR1 reads KGHSH; CDR2 reads LQKENI. This CDR3 comprises 15 residues.

This chain uses TRBV5-1 with TRBJ2-5, with 7 nucleotides matching TRBD1. The CDR3 runs 14 residues. Trimming cost V 5 bases and J 4 bases; bases outside gene matches: 8. Germline CDR1 is SGHRS and CDR2 is YFSETQ. The CDR3 here is CASSRGNRGETQYF. As DNA, the CDR3 is TGCGCCAGCAGTAGGGGAAACAGGGGAGAGACCCAGTACTTC.

Note on this clone: An end of the junction does not agree with germline; a read error may underlie this. The genes are TRBV5-4 and TRBJ1-5, with 9 bases lining up with TRBD1. The germline V gene encodes CDR1 SGHNT and CDR2 YYREEE (reference sequence). The CDR3 totals 17 residues. The CDR3 coding sequence is TGTGCCAGCAGGGGGAGGGGACAGGGTCAAGTAAATCGGCCCCAGCATTTT. Translated: CASRGRGQGQVNRPQHF.

The chain combines TRBV7-2 with TRBJ1-2, with D possibly TRBD1 on 6 matching bases. CDR3 length: 16 residues. The V and J ends lost 1 base and 8 bases respectively, with 20 bases between them. From germline, CDR1 is SGHTA and CDR2 FQGNSA. CDR3 residues: CASSLGPRVRGGGYTF. The DNA of the CDR3 is TGTGCCAGCAGCTTAGGGCCCCGTGTGAGGGGGGGAGGCTACACCTTC.

The genes are TRBV3-1 (or the pseudogene TRBV3-2) and TRBJ1-2; D is perhaps TRBD1 (5 bases). Germline V gene data show CDR1 as LGHDT and CDR2 as YNNKEL (reference sequence). This CDR3 is built from 14 residues. Between the trimmed V and J ends, which lost 1 base and 5 bases, there was a span of 11 bases. The CDR3 loop reads CASSQAGRDYGYTF. CDR3 DNA sequence: TGTGCCAGCAGCCAAGCCGGCAGGGATTATGGCTACACCTTC.

This clone was counted a single time. The genes are TRBV9 and TRBJ1-1, with D unclear. V shed 0 bases and J shed 0 bases, with 21 bases lying between them. Germline lookup yields CDR1 SGDLS and CDR2 YYNGEE. The CDR3 is 19 amino acids. CDR3 nucleotides: TGTGCCAGCAGCGTAGGGCACTCCGGAGGGTCCGACATGAACACTGAAGCTTTCTTT. This gives the protein CASSVGHSGGSDMNTEAFF.